This T cell receptor beta chain was found in a study of esophageal squamous cell carcinoma under preoperative chemotherapy. Study-level background: Both tumor-infiltrating lymphocytes and peripheral blood T cells were profiled.

As for this clonotype: Antigen: not known.

Time point reported: before preoperative PTX-NDP chemotherapy. Paclitaxel-nedaplatin chemotherapy was given to patients ahead of their surgery. MiXCR was run by TCRdb on the PCR reads, yielding one entry per CDR3 protein. The sample yields more than 15,000 distinct CDR3 sequences, roughly half seen once. Study results and limitations: Peripheral T cells migrating into the tumor appeared to partly supply post-treatment tumor-infiltrating lymphocytes. After paclitaxel-nedaplatin, abundant clones were more likely to contract than amplify.

V dropped 7 bases and J dropped 3; count of bases not matched to a gene: 12. CDR3 size: 16 residues. The TCR comes from a human donor with esophageal squamous cell carcinoma. The donor label of this sample is uncertain. The V gene is TRBV12-3 or TRBV12-4, the J gene TRBJ2-3; 8 positions agree with TRBD1. Collection of the sample occurred from a patient given preoperative chemotherapy. This CDR3 is CASTHGTGGLTDTQYF. DNA of the CDR3: TGTGCCAGCACACACGGAACAGGGGGTTTAACAGATACGCAGTATTTT.